The rows below give T cell receptor beta chains drawn from one sample of a study of cytomegalovirus exposure and HLA in healthy donors. Produced via immunoSEQ multiplex PCR; TCRdb's table is partial and in-frame only. The table has about 120,000 clones, roughly 80% seen once. Input material: PBMCs. All receptors come from a man aged 55-75 years in good health and CMV-seropositive. The CDR3 runs from the conserved cysteine through the conserved F or W. The order of the fields is J gene, D gene, clone size, V gene, CDR3 DNA, CDR3 protein. D genes are given only for firm matches. Clone size is given for some rows only: seen once, a few or many times, or a class if the clone is expanded.

>TRBJ1-1|TRBD1|NA|TRBV19
TGTGCCAGTAGCCGGGACAGGAACACTGAAGCTTTCTTT
CASSRDRNTEAFF
>TRBJ1-2|TRBD1|NA|TRBV30
TGTGCCTGGAGTCCCCCCCTGGACAGGGTCTATGGCTACACCTTC
CAWSPPLDRVYGYTF
>TRBJ1-1|NA|few|TRBV5-1
TGCGCCAGCAGCCTACAGGGATCGAACACTGAAGCTTTCTTT
CASSLQGSNTEAFF
>TRBJ2-3|NA|NA|TRBV18
TGTGCCAGCTCACTCACCCTCGGGGCAGATACGCAGTATTTT
CASSLTLGADTQYF
>TRBJ1-5|TRBD1|once|TRBV6-5
TGTGCCAGCAGTGGACAGGGAGAGGATCAGCCCCAGCATTTT
CASSGQGEDQPQHF
>TRBJ2-7|NA|NA|TRBV27
TGTGCCAGCAGCCGGACCGGGACTTTCTACGAGCAGTACTTC
CASSRTGTFYEQYF
>TRBJ1-3|NA|NA|TRBV4-1
TGCGCCAGCAGCGCAACAGGGACTGGAAACACCATATATTTT
CASSATGTGNTIYF
>TRBJ2-3|NA|NA|TRBV7-3
TGTGCCAGCAGCTTTTCCCGGGAGAGGACAGATACGCAGTATTTT
CASSFSRERTDTQYF
>TRBJ1-2|TRBD1|few|TRBV10-2
TGCGCCAGCAGCGGGACAGGGGGAGACTATGGCTACACCTTC
CASSGTGGDYGYTF
>TRBJ2-3|NA|NA|TRBV19
TGTGCCAGTAAAAGCGGCAACGTCCCAGATACGCAGTATTTT
CASKSGNVPDTQYF
>TRBJ1-4|TRBD1|NA|TRBV28
TGTGCCAGCAGTCCTGGGGGGACAGCTAATGAAAAACTGTTTTTT
CASSPGGTANEKLFF
>TRBJ1-5|NA|few|TRBV19
TGTGCCAGTGGCACAAGGGACTATAGCAATCAGCCCCAGCATTTT
CASGTRDYSNQPQHF
>TRBJ2-1|TRBD1|few|TRBV11-2
TGTGCCAGCAGCATCCGGGACAGGGGCTCCCGACCGACCTACAATGAGCAGTTCTTC
CASSIRDRGSRPTYNEQFF
>TRBJ2-5|NA|NA|TRBV7-9
TGTGCCAGCAGCTTAGCGGGGGGAGAGACCCAGTACTTC
CASSLAGGETQYF
>TRBJ1-6|TRBD1|NA|TRBV11-2
TGTGCCAGCAGCTTGGACGGACAGGGGGCAAGAAGATCACCCCTCCACTTT
CASSLDGQGARRSPLHF
>TRBJ2-5|TRBD2|NA|TRBV10-2
TGCGCCAGCAGTAGGACTAGCGGGGAATTGGAGACCCAGTACTTC
CASSRTSGELETQYF
>TRBJ2-7|TRBD1|NA|TRBV5-1
TGCGCCAGCAGCTTGGGGACAGGGGAATACGAGCAGTACTTC
CASSLGTGEYEQYF
>TRBJ2-5|TRBD1|few|TRBV10-3
TGTGCCATCAGTCCGACAGGGCCGGAGACCCAGTACTTC
CAISPTGPETQYF
>TRBJ1-1|TRBD1|NA|TRBV6-1
TGTGCCAGCAGTGAACGATACAGGGGGAGCACTGAAGCTTTCTTT
CASSERYRGSTEAFF
>TRBJ2-7|TRBD1|NA|TRBV28
TGTGCCAGCACCCTAGGGGGCTGGGACGAGCAGTACTTC
CASTLGGWDEQYF
>TRBJ2-5|NA|few|TRBV6-1
TGTGCCAGCAGACACAGGGCCGAGCCAGAGACCCAGTACTTC
CASRHRAEPETQYF
>TRBJ1-6|TRBD1|NA|TRBV10-1
TGCGCCAGCAGTAATCCGGGACAGGGGAATTCACCCCTCCACTTT
CASSNPGQGNSPLHF
>TRBJ2-4|TRBD2|few|TRBV5-1
TGCGCCAGCAGAAATAGCGGGGGGGCGAACATTCAGTACTTC
CASRNSGGANIQYF
>TRBJ2-3|TRBD2|few|TRBV13
TGTGCCAGCAGCTTAGGACTAGCGGGAGGTAACACAGATACGCAGTATTTT
CASSLGLAGGNTDTQYF
>TRBJ2-1|TRBD2|NA|TRBV5-1
TGCGCCAGCAGCTTGGTTCCTAGCGGGAACAATGAGCAGTTCTTC
CASSLVPSGNNEQFF
>TRBJ1-1|TRBD1|once|TRBV18
TGTGCCAGCTCACCACAGGGGGCTATTACTGAAGCTTTCTTT
CASSPQGAITEAFF
>TRBJ1-5|NA|NA|TRBV2
TGTGCCAGCAGTGAAATGGGGGCTTGGGGCAATCAGCCCCAGCATTTT
CASSEMGAWGNQPQHF
>TRBJ2-5|TRBD1|NA|TRBV11-3
TGTGCCAGCAGCTTAGGACAGGGCTCTTGGGAGACCCAGTACTTC
CASSLGQGSWETQYF
>TRBJ1-2|TRBD1|NA|TRBV28
TGTGCCAGCAGTTTATTAGGGGGCGAGGTAATCGGTGGCTACACCTTC
CASSLLGGEVIGGYTF
>TRBJ1-4|TRBD1|NA|TRBV30
TGTGCCTGGGGAGGGACAGGGGTTGGAAAACTGTTTTTT
CAWGGTGVGKLFF
>TRBJ1-1|NA|NA|TRBV2
TGTGCCAGCAGTGGCGTAGTATCGAACACTGAAGCTTTCTTT
CASSGVVSNTEAFF
>TRBJ1-1|NA|NA|TRBV5-1
TGCGCCAGCAGCTTGGTTGGAGGGGACAACACTGAAGCTTTCTTT
CASSLVGGDNTEAFF
>TRBJ1-2|TRBD1|NA|TRBV2
TGTGCCAGCAGTGAAGACCTGAGAAGGGGACAGGGGTATTACTATGGCTACACCTTC
CASSEDLRRGQGYYYGYTF
>TRBJ1-2|TRBD1|NA|TRBV15
TGTGCCACCAGCAGGGACAGGGTCGGCTACACCTTC
CATSRDRVGYTF
>TRBJ2-3|NA|NA|TRBV4-1
TGCGCCAGCAGCCAAGACCCTCCGAGTGCGGGGTACACAGATACGCAGTATTTT
CASSQDPPSAGYTDTQYF
>TRBJ1-1|NA|NA|TRBV7-2
TGTGCCAGCAGCTTACAGCTGGCGGGGAACACTGAAGCTTTCTTT
CASSLQLAGNTEAFF
>TRBJ2-3|TRBD2|medium-sized|TRBV7-9
TGTGCCAGCGTCTCACGAAAAACCGGGACTAGCGGTACCACAGATACGCAGTATTTT
CASVSRKTGTSGTTDTQYF
>TRBJ1-5|TRBD1|NA|TRBV7-9
TGTGCCAGCAGCGGAACGGACAGGGGGAATCAGCCCCAGCATTTT
CASSGTDRGNQPQHF
>TRBJ1-2|TRBD1|NA|TRBV19
TGTGCCAGTAGTACGAACCACTGGGGACAGCACAACTATGGCTACACCTTC
CASSTNHWGQHNYGYTF
>TRBJ2-7|TRBD2|NA|TRBV5-1
TGCGCCAGCAGCTTGGCTAGCGGGGCTTCCTACGAGCAGTACTTC
CASSLASGASYEQYF
>TRBJ1-2|TRBD1|NA|TRBV28
TGTGCCAGCAGTTTCCCCGGGACAGGTGTCTATGGCTACACCTTC
CASSFPGTGVYGYTF
>TRBJ1-1|NA|NA|TRBV5-5
TGTGCCAGCAATCGGGGTCCGAACACTGAAGCTTTCTTT
CASNRGPNTEAFF
>TRBJ1-2|NA|few|TRBV29-1
TGCAGCGGGGTCGGGGACAAGGGCTACACCTTC
CSGVGDKGYTF
>TRBJ2-7|TRBD1|NA|TRBV5-1
TGCGCCAGCAGGCAACAACAGGGGGCGGGCGAGCAGTACTTC
CASRQQQGAGEQYF